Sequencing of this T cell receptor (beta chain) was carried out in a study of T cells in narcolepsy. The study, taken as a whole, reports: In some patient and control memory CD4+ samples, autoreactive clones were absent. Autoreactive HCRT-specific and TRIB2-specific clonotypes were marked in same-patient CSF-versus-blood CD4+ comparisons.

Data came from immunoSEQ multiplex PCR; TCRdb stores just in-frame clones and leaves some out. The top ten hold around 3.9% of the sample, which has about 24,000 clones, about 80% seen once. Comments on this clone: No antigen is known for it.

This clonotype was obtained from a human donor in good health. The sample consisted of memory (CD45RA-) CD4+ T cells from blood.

CDR3 in DNA: TGTGCCAGCAGCTTATTTGTAGGACCCAACTACGAGCAGTACTTC. Protein sequence: CASSLFVGPNYEQYF. The V gene is TRBV7-2, the J gene TRBJ2-7; no reliable D call. V lost 2 bases and J 3 bases, leaving 14 bases between the germline ends. The CDR3 extends over 15 amino acids. The germline V gene has CDR1 SGHTA and CDR2 FQGNSA.